Shown below are 29 T cell receptor beta chains from a single sample sequenced in a study of blood T cell repertoires in COVID-19. The repertoire was sequenced with immunoSEQ multiplex PCR; TCRdb's copy has only in-frame clones and lacks some. This sample has hundreds of thousands of clones, with 87% found just once. The sequenced sample consisted of PBMCs or T cells enriched from blood (not recorded which). The receptors were gathered from a woman aged 18-35 years who had recovered from COVID-19.

V gene TRBV15 combines with J gene TRBJ1-5; 7 bases fit TRBD1. This CDR3 comprises 16 residues. After removal of 4 bases from V and 5 bases from J, the junction contained 11 bases not matched to a gene. The germline CDR1 and CDR2 sequences are LNHNV and YYDKDF (reference sequence). CDR3 loop: CATSTLTGDLYQPQHF. The CDR3 bases are TGTGCCACCAGCACCCTAACAGGGGACCTCTATCAGCCCCAGCATTTT.

This clone was counted a single time. The chain has TRBV7-6 and TRBJ1-4, with D tentatively TRBD1 (6 bases). V was trimmed by 1 base and J by 8 bases, leaving 14 bases between them. The germline CDR1 and CDR2 sequences are SGHVS and FNYEAQ. The CDR3 loop spans 15 amino acids. CDR3 protein: CASSLGPQGNEKLFF. CDR3 nucleotide sequence: TGTGCCAGCAGCTTAGGGCCCCAGGGGAACGAAAAACTGTTTTTT.

This chain connects TRBV5-6 to TRBJ1-2; D unresolved. The CDR3 contains 15 residues. The germline V gene has CDR1 SGHDT and CDR2 YYEEEE. V was shortened by 0 bases and J by 6 bases, with 15 bases between the two germline ends. The CDR3 reads CASSLVYSQIDGYTF. CDR3 DNA: TGTGCCAGCAGCTTGGTCTACAGCCAAATCGATGGCTACACCTTC.

V is TRBV6-2 or TRBV6-3 and J is TRBJ2-1; D remains ambiguous. The V end lost 1 base, the J end lost 7 bases, and 11 bases lay between the germline ends. This CDR3 comprises 14 residues. Germline CDR1 MNHEY, CDR2 SVGEGT. CDR3 residues: CASSYLENLNEQFF. CDR3 DNA sequence: TGTGCCAGCAGTTACTTAGAAAACTTGAATGAGCAGTTCTTC.

The chain carries TRBV18 and TRBJ1-1; 10 bases agree with TRBD1. V was pared by 0 bases and J by 9 bases, with 1 base of the junction left unmatched. The CDR3 sequence is 13 residues long. In germline, CDR1 is KGHSH, CDR2 LQKENI. CDR3: CASSPPGQGKAFF. The DNA of the CDR3 is TGTGCCAGCTCACCACCGGGACAGGGGAAAGCTTTCTTT.

This rearrangement joins TRBV9 to TRBJ2-7; 8 nucleotides line up with TRBD2. Trimming removed 2 bases from V and 2 bases from J; junction bases left unmatched: 3. Germline-derived CDR1 and CDR2 are SGDLS and YYNGEE. CDR3 length equals 14 residues. CDR3: CASSVGTSTYEQYF. CDR3 nucleotides: TGTGCCAGCAGCGTCGGGACTAGTACCTACGAGCAGTACTTC.

The gene calls are TRBV2 and TRBJ1-5; 7 positions agree with TRBD1. Germline lookup yields CDR1 SNHLY and CDR2 FYNNEI. The CDR3 extends over 16 amino acids. With 4 bases clipped from V and 2 bases from J, the junction kept 8 bases outside the gene matches. The CDR3 loop is CASSGKRGQGNQPQHF. The CDR3 DNA reads TGTGCCAGCAGTGGAAAAAGGGGGCAGGGCAATCAGCCCCAGCATTTT.

This sequence joins TRBV5-5 and TRBJ1-1, with D tentatively TRBD1 (5 bases). The CDR3 extends over 12 amino acids. The germline V gene encodes CDR1 SGHKS and CDR2 YYEKEE (reference sequence). The V and J ends lost 2 bases and 6 bases respectively, with 8 bases between them. CDR3 DNA: TGTGCCAGCAGCTTCCCAGGGTCTGAAGCTTTCTTT. It specifies CASSFPGSEAFF.

The J gene is TRBJ1-2, the V gene TRBV10-3; D possibly corresponds to TRBD1 (5 bases). With 2 bases removed from V and 4 bases from J, the gap between germline ends came to 11 bases. This CDR3 has 14 amino acids. The germline gives CDR1 ENHRY, CDR2 SYGVKD. CDR3 residues: CAISEGHQLYGYTF. CDR3 in DNA: TGTGCCATCAGTGAGGGACACCAGCTCTATGGCTACACCTTC.

V is TRBV28 and J is TRBJ2-1, with D perhaps matching TRBD2 (5 bases). The germline CDR1 and CDR2 sequences are MDHEN and SYDVKM. The CDR3 is 15 residues long. Trimming cost V 1 base and J 4 bases, with 11 bases left between them. The chain's CDR3 is CASSLFREGYNEQFF. The DNA for the CDR3 is TGTGCCAGCAGTTTATTCCGGGAAGGGTACAATGAGCAGTTCTTC.

V usage is TRBV6-2 or TRBV6-3 and J usage is TRBJ2-7; TRBD1 matches at 8 bases. Trimming at V came to 4 bases and at J to 6 bases, leaving 8 bases not matched to a gene. CDR3 length: 14 residues. Germline V lookup: CDR1 MNHEY, CDR2 SVGEGT. CDR3 loop: CASSSRDRPLEQYF. CDR3 DNA sequence: TGTGCCAGCAGTTCCCGGGACAGGCCGCTCGAGCAGTACTTC.

The V gene is TRBV15, the J gene TRBJ1-2; tentatively, D is TRBD1 (5 bases). V lost 0 bases and J 5 bases, leaving 10 bases between the germline ends. The CDR3 is 14 residues long. Per the germline V gene, CDR1 is LNHNV and CDR2 is YYDKDF (reference sequence). Here the CDR3 DNA reads TGTGCCACCAGCAGAGATCGGGCAGGGTATGGCTACACCTTC. It translates to CATSRDRAGYGYTF.

This chain links TRBV12-1 with TRBJ1-1; TRBD1, the table's D call, lacks a check against the DNA. TRBV12-1 is termed a pseudogene. CDR3 length equals 16 residues. CDR3 in amino acids: CASSGSGTGGTTEAFF. CDR3 sequence (DNA): TGTGCCAGCAGCGGCTCCGGGACAGGGGGTACCACTGAAGCTTTCTTT.

The chain recombines TRBV4-3 with TRBJ1-3; D is uncertain. V dropped 3 bases and J dropped 5 bases, with 8 bases sitting between them. CDR1 and CDR2 from the germline V gene are LGHNA and YSLEER. CDR3 length: 13 residues. The chain's CDR3 is CASSHDERNTIYF. CDR3 sequence (DNA): TGCGCCAGCAGCCACGATGAGAGAAACACCATATATTTT.

This chain connects TRBV27 to TRBJ1-1; no clear D gene. Per the germline V gene, CDR1 is MNHEY and CDR2 is SMNVEV (reference sequence). The ends were cut back, 5 bases at V and 4 bases at J, with 14 bases in the middle. This CDR3 region has 14 residues. The CDR3 DNA reads TGTGCCAGCAGTCAGCTTCGCACGGGCACTGAAGCTTTCTTT. It yields the protein CASSQLRTGTEAFF.

The V and J genes are TRBV7-3 and TRBJ2-3; TRBD1 matches at 10 bases. Germline-derived CDR1 and CDR2 are SGHTA and FQGTGA. The CDR3 loop spans 15 amino acids. V dropped 1 base and J dropped 3; count of bases not matched to a gene: 1. CDR3: CASSLMGQGTDTQYF. Here the CDR3 DNA reads TGTGCCAGCAGCTTAATGGGACAGGGGACAGATACGCAGTATTTT.

The chain has TRBV7-2 and TRBJ1-5; no firm D call. CDR1 and CDR2 (germline): SGHTA, FQGNSA. With 2 bases removed from V and 11 bases from J, the gap between germline ends came to 16 bases. CDR3 length: 14 residues. CDR3 nucleotide sequence: TGTGCCAGCAGCTTATGGGCAGAAGTAGAGACCCAGCATTTT. Its protein product is CASSLWAEVETQHF.

The chain carries TRBV30 and TRBJ2-5, with 8 bases that match TRBD2. The CDR3 sequence is 12 residues long. Germline trimming cut 2 bases from V and 7 bases from J; bases unmatched to any gene: 3. Looked up from germline, CDR1 is GTSNPN and CDR2 is SVGIG (reference sequence). The CDR3 DNA is TGTGCCTGGAGTCAGCGGGGGAGGACCCAGTACTTC. Translated: CAWSQRGRTQYF.

The chain recombines TRBV2 with TRBJ2-5; D is possibly TRBD1 (5 bases). Germline CDR1 SNHLY, CDR2 FYNNEI. The V and J ends lost 4 bases and 2 bases respectively, with 11 bases between them. The CDR3 covers 14 residues. CDR3 nucleotide sequence: TGTGCCAGCAGTGGGGCAGGGAAACAAGAGACCCAGTACTTC. Protein sequence: CASSGAGKQETQYF.

The rearrangement joins TRBV4-1 to TRBJ2-1; TRBD2 matches at 8 bases. Losses at the gene ends were 4 bases for V and 2 bases for J; bases not matched to a gene: 4. The CDR3 covers 15 residues. Germline V lookup: CDR1 MGHRA, CDR2 YSYEKL. The DNA of the CDR3 is TGCGCCAGCAGCCCCACGGGACTAGCCTACAATGAGCAGTTCTTC. This encodes CASSPTGLAYNEQFF.

This chain joins TRBV19 and TRBJ2-7, with 10 bases matching TRBD1. The CDR3 spans 16 residues. The germline gives CDR1 LNHDA, CDR2 SQIVND (reference sequence). Trimming at V came to 4 bases and at J to 4 bases, leaving 10 bases not matched to a gene. The CDR3 bases are TGTGCCAGTAGTAAAACCGGGACAGGGGTACTTTACGAGCAGTACTTC. Amino acid sequence: CASSKTGTGVLYEQYF.

The gene calls are TRBV7-6 and TRBJ1-1; TRBD1 matches at 8 bases. Germline CDR1 is SGHVS and CDR2 is FNYEAQ. V shed 5 bases, J shed 1 base, and the junction held 6 bases outside the gene matches. The CDR3 sequence is 15 residues long. For the CDR3, the DNA is TGTGCCAGCAGCGACACCGGGACAGGGAACACTGAAGCTTTCTTT. It codes for CASSDTGTGNTEAFF.

The V call is TRBV2, the J call TRBJ1-2; TRBD1 aligns across 9 bases. The CDR3 runs 14 residues. The V segment lost 6 bases and the J segment 8 bases; nucleotides outside the gene matches: 10. Germline assignment: CDR1 SNHLY and CDR2 FYNNEI. The CDR3 sequence is CASRNTGGAGGYTF. As DNA, the CDR3 is TGTGCCAGCAGGAATACAGGGGGCGCCGGCGGCTACACCTTC.

DNA for the CDR3: TGCGCCAGCAGCCAAGCCGCCGGGACAGAGAGAAAGTACTTC. Encoded protein: CASSQAAGTERKYF. The chain recombines TRBV4-3 with TRBJ2-7; 7 positions match TRBD1. Germline V CDR1 and CDR2: LGHNA, YSLEER. The CDR3 totals 14 residues. The V segment lost 1 base and the J segment 11 bases; nucleotides outside the gene matches: 11.

In its sample, this clone was seen once. The rearrangement joins TRBV28 to TRBJ1-3; D is undetermined. The V gene's germline CDR1 is MDHEN and CDR2 SYDVKM. The CDR3 runs 13 residues. The germline V and J ends were trimmed by 2 bases and 5 bases, with 7 bases remaining between them. The CDR3 here is CASSLLYRNTIYF. Here the CDR3 DNA reads TGTGCCAGCAGTTTACTGTATAGAAACACCATATATTTT.

This chain uses TRBV25-1 with TRBJ2-5, with 9 nucleotides matching TRBD1. Per germline, CDR1 MGHDK and CDR2 SYGVNS. This CDR3 is built from 17 residues. Trimming cost V 2 bases and J 0 bases; bases outside gene matches: 7. CDR3 in DNA: TGTGCCAGCAGTGAACGGTTTGGGACAGGGAACCAAGAGACCCAGTACTTC. This translates into CASSERFGTGNQETQYF.

The V gene is TRBV7-2, the J gene TRBJ1-5; a weak D match, TRBD1 (5 bases). CDR1 is SGHTA, CDR2 FQGNSA, per germline. V was trimmed by 6 bases and J by 5 bases, leaving 14 bases between them. The CDR3 is 14 residues long. The CDR3 region has the DNA TGTGCCAGCAGTTTACGGGGGTGGGATCAGCCCCAGCATTTT. Amino acid sequence: CASSLRGWDQPQHF.

J is TRBJ2-7 and V is TRBV10-3, with 9 nucleotides matching TRBD1. CDR1 and CDR2 from the germline V gene are ENHRY and SYGVKD. The CDR3 spans 14 residues. J gave up 4 bases and V 6 bases, and 7 bases lay outside the gene matches. The CDR3 DNA sequence: TGTGCCATCAGCTCCGGGACAGGGATTTACGAGCAGTACTTC. It encodes CAISSGTGIYEQYF.

In this sample, this clone turned up a few times. V usage is TRBV4-1 and J usage is TRBJ1-3, with D hard to call. The germline gives CDR1 MGHRA, CDR2 YSYEKL. Deletions cut 4 bases from V and 1 base from J, with 17 bases between. The CDR3 sequence is 17 residues long. The CDR3 DNA follows: TGCGCCAGCAGCCGGCGAAGGGCGGGAGAGTCTGGAAACACCATATATTTT. Translated, it gives CASSRRRAGESGNTIYF.